Below are 21 T cell receptor beta chains sequenced from a single sample in a study of neurological immune-mediated disorders. TCRdb itself ran the 5' RACE reads through MiXCR, one entry per CDR3 protein. Of 60,000 to 90,000 distinct CDR3 sequences listed, 10% were seen once; the top ten hold 8.5% to 10%. Time point defined: longitudinal time-point 1 (baseline). The sequencing input was PBMCs. The receptors stem from a man under 40 in good health.

This clonotype was seen more than once but under ten times. The chain joins TRBV7-2 to TRBJ2-1; D remains ambiguous. Trimming removed 8 bases from V and 10 bases from J, with 12 bases in between. Germline CDR1 and CDR2: SGHTA and FQGNSA. The CDR3 runs 11 residues. The CDR3 region is CASRSQREQFF. In DNA form, the CDR3 reads TGTGCCAGCCGAAGCCAGCGAGAGCAGTTCTTC.

The chain uses TRBV10-2 and TRBJ2-1; no clear D gene. CDR1 and CDR2 from the germline V gene are WSHSY and SAAADI. The V and J ends lost 1 base and 9 bases respectively, with 7 bases between them. The CDR3 is made up of 12 amino acids. The CDR3 here is CASSEWSAEQFF. CDR3 sequence (DNA): TGCGCCAGCAGTGAGTGGTCGGCTGAGCAGTTCTTC.

In its sample, this clonotype was seen many times. In DNA form, the CDR3 reads TGTGCCAGCGGGACACGTAATGAAAAACTGTTTTTT. Amino acid sequence: CASGTRNEKLFF. This chain links TRBV2 with TRBJ1-4, with a tentative D call TRBD1 (6 bases). Germline CDR1 SNHLY, CDR2 FYNNEI. Trimming shortened V by 8 bases and J by 4 bases, and 8 bases separated the two germline ends. This CDR3 region has 12 residues. Together with reference TRBV2 and TRBJ1-4, the CDR3 gives the full variable domain: EPEVTQTPSHQVTQMGQEVILRCVPISNHLYFYWYRQILGQKVEFLVSFYNNEISEKSEIFDDQFSVERPDGSNFTLKIRSTKLEDSAMYFCASGTRNEKLFFGSGTQLSVL.

Many counts were recorded for this clonotype. This chain uses TRBV5-1 with TRBJ2-1, with 8 bases aligning to TRBD2. CDR1 and CDR2 (germline): SGHRS, YFSETQ. The CDR3 has 15 amino acids. The trim removed 3 bases at V and 5 bases at J, leaving 7 bases unmatched. Written as DNA, the CDR3 is TGCGCCAGCAGCTCCGGGGGGGGGCGCGACAATGAGCAGTTCTTC. Translated: CASSSGGGRDNEQFF.

This clonotype was recorded at least ten times. This chain uses TRBV24-1 with TRBJ2-2, with 8 nucleotides matching TRBD1. Germline V lookup: CDR1 KGHDR, CDR2 SFDVKD. CDR3 length: 16 residues. Germline trimming cut 4 bases from V and 4 bases from J; bases unmatched to any gene: 7. CDR3 nucleotides: TGTGCCACCAGTGACATCAGGGGGCGCGCCACCGGGGAGCTGTTTTTT. It translates to CATSDIRGRATGELFF.

This clonotype was observed at least ten times. The chain carries TRBV20-1 and TRBJ2-1; D is perhaps TRBD1 or TRBD2 (6 bases each). The V gene lost 6 bases and the J gene lost 7 bases, with 16 bases spanning the gap. The CDR3 is 13 amino acids. Per the germline V gene, CDR1 is DFQATT and CDR2 is SNEGSKA (reference sequence). The CDR3 DNA reads as TGCAGTGCGGGGGCAGCGGGCGAGAATGAGCAGTTCTTC. This encodes CSAGAAGENEQFF.

This clonotype came up many times. The chain is built from TRBV20-1 and TRBJ2-1; no firm D call. Germline CDR1 and CDR2: DFQATT and SNEGSKA (reference sequence). The germline V and J ends were trimmed by 2 bases and 5 bases, with 13 bases remaining between them. The CDR3 is 14 amino acids. The CDR3 here is CSARHRWGNNEQFF. In nucleotides, the CDR3 is TGCAGTGCTAGACACAGATGGGGTAACAATGAGCAGTTCTTC.

This clonotype was counted many times. The CDR3 DNA reads as TGCAGTGCGCCCAAAACGGGGGGCGATCAGCCCCAGCATTTT. Its translation is CSAPKTGGDQPQHF. This sequence joins TRBV20-1 and TRBJ1-5; D possibly corresponds to TRBD1 (6 bases). CDR3 length: 14 amino acids. V was cut by 6 bases and J by 5 bases, with 17 bases left in between. Germline V gene lookup returns CDR1 DFQATT and CDR2 SNEGSKA (reference sequence).

Turning to this clonotype: A much bigger clone sits one base away, suggesting this may be a read error. In DNA form, the CDR3 reads TGTGCCATTATAGGCGAGTACGAGCAGTACTTC. Translated: CAIIGEYEQYF. The chain has TRBV10-3 and TRBJ2-7, with D unresolved. Trimming took 9 bases from V and 4 from J, leaving 10 bases between them. Per germline, CDR1 ENHRY and CDR2 SYGVKD. This CDR3 region has 11 residues.

This clonotype was recorded a few times. V gene TRBV5-1 combines with J gene TRBJ1-1; D perhaps matches TRBD1 (5 bases). The germline V and J ends were trimmed by 6 bases and 1 base, with 22 bases remaining between them. This CDR3 contains 17 residues. Per the germline V gene, CDR1 is SGHRS and CDR2 is YFSETQ. The CDR3, as DNA: TGCGCCAGCACCTCCACCGACGGGGGGTTTGGGAACACTGAAGCTTTCTTT. Translated: CASTSTDGGFGNTEAFF.

This clonotype was detected ten times or more. This chain joins TRBV12-3 or TRBV12-4 and TRBJ2-7; D gene unclear. The CDR3 runs to 14 residues. V gave up 6 bases and J gave up 4 bases, with 16 bases separating them. CDR3 residues: CASSTRRSGYEQYF. The CDR3 DNA is TGTGCCAGCAGCACAAGACGGTCCGGGTACGAGCAGTACTTC.

This clonotype was observed many times. The chain employs TRBV20-1 and TRBJ2-7; 7 bases align to TRBD2. CDR3 length: 15 amino acids. CDR1 is DFQATT and CDR2 is SNEGSKA in the germline V gene (reference sequence). V lost 6 bases to trimming and J lost 5 bases; unmatched junction nucleotides: 16. In DNA form, the CDR3 reads TGCAGTGCCCTCCCGGGCGGGAGCAGAGGAGACGAGCAGTACTTC. This encodes CSALPGGSRGDEQYF.

This clonotype has at least ten counts. The chain joins TRBV14 to TRBJ2-5; D possibly corresponds to TRBD2 (6 bases). Germline V CDR1 and CDR2: SGHDN, FVKESK. V shed 4 bases and J shed 5 bases, with 17 bases lying between them. The CDR3 loop spans 15 amino acids. The CDR3 is CASSPSRGSRETQYF. The CDR3 nucleotides are TGTGCCAGCAGCCCGTCTCGGGGGAGCCGGGAGACCCAGTACTTC.

This clonotype was counted only a few times. V gene TRBV20-1 combines with J gene TRBJ2-1, with 11 bases lining up with TRBD2. After removal of 6 bases from V and 7 bases from J, the junction contained 8 bases not matched to a gene. Germline V CDR1 and CDR2: DFQATT, SNEGSKA (reference sequence). The length of the CDR3 is 14 residues. In nucleotides, the CDR3 is TGCAGTGCATTAGCGGGAGGGGCTTTGAATGAGCAGTTCTTC. Protein sequence: CSALAGGALNEQFF.

This clonotype occurred many times. The CDR3 region is CSVSPRGDIQYF. The CDR3 bases are TGCAGTGTTTCCCCTCGGGGGGACATTCAGTACTTC. V gene TRBV20-1 combines with J gene TRBJ2-4; 7 bases fit TRBD2. This CDR3 is built from 12 residues. Germline values: CDR1 DFQATT, CDR2 SNEGSKA (reference sequence). V trimming: 7 bases; J trimming: 8 bases; junction bases outside the gene matches: 8.

This clonotype appeared many times. The V gene is TRBV20-1, the J gene TRBJ2-5, with D unclear. The germline V gene has CDR1 DFQATT and CDR2 SNEGSKA (reference sequence). The CDR3 extends over 17 amino acids. V was shortened by 5 bases and J by 0 bases, with 22 bases between the two germline ends. CDR3 loop: CSAPDPVRAVYQETQYF. The DNA of the CDR3 is TGCAGTGCTCCTGACCCAGTACGCGCGGTCTACCAAGAGACCCAGTACTTC.

This clonotype was recorded many times. CDR3 sequence (DNA): TGTGCCAGCAGTCCGATTGGGACTAGCGGGAGCGATGAGCAGTTCTTC. It is translated as CASSPIGTSGSDEQFF. The chain employs TRBV6-2 or TRBV6-3 and TRBJ2-1; TRBD2 agrees at 14 bases. The trim removed 5 bases at V and 8 bases at J, leaving 8 bases unmatched. CDR1 and CDR2 (germline): MNHEY, SVGEGT. The CDR3 has 16 residues.

This clonotype was detected ten times or more. V and J are TRBV28 and TRBJ2-4; D possibly corresponds to TRBD1 (5 bases). The CDR3 covers 16 residues. Trimming stripped 5 bases from V and 0 bases from J, with 14 bases between. The germline V gene has CDR1 MDHEN and CDR2 SYDVKM. This chain's CDR3 is CASSTTVLLAKNIQYF. CDR3 in DNA: TGTGCCAGCAGTACGACAGTTCTACTAGCCAAAAACATTCAGTACTTC.

This clonotype showed up many times. This chain connects TRBV7-9 to TRBJ2-6, with D uncertain. This CDR3 has 14 residues. The V gene's germline CDR1 is SEHNR and CDR2 FQNEAQ (reference sequence). V lost 7 bases and J lost 0, with 7 bases in between. The CDR3 region has the DNA TGTGCCAGCACGGCTATCTCTGGGGCCAACGTCCTGACTTTC. This translates into CASTAISGANVLTF.

This clonotype has a handful of counts. The CDR3, as DNA: TGTGCCAGCAGCCTCAGGGACATCTACGAGCAGTACTTC. Its protein product is CASSLRDIYEQYF. The chain has TRBV2 and TRBJ2-7, with D perhaps TRBD1 (6 bases). Trimming shortened V by 6 bases and J by 3 bases, and 12 bases separated the two germline ends. This CDR3 contains 13 residues. Per the germline V gene, CDR1 is SNHLY and CDR2 is FYNNEI.

In its sample, this clonotype was seen many times. This rearrangement joins TRBV20-1 to TRBJ2-4; D remains ambiguous. Germline CDR1 is DFQATT and CDR2 is SNEGSKA (reference sequence). The CDR3 has 13 amino acids. Trimming removed 5 bases at V and 0 bases at J, with 8 bases between. CDR3 protein: CSAETLAKNIQYF. CDR3 nucleotides: TGCAGTGCTGAAACTCTAGCCAAAAACATTCAGTACTTC.